The next 8 T cell receptor beta chains were all read from a single sample in a study of blood T cell repertoires in COVID-19 (dated by TCRdb to between 2020 and 2021). Preparation of the library involved the immunoSEQ multiplex PCR assay. The table comes from immuneACCESS by way of TCRdb, which keeps in-frame sequences with V and J called. Part of the clones is missing from these tables; in studies checked, under half for an unresolved V gene and the rest for unknown reasons. The sample table holds 290,000 or so clones, of which roughly 86% were seen once. The ten largest clones add up to approximately 2.4% of the sample. Material: PBMCs or T cells enriched from blood (not recorded which). The receptors were gathered from a woman younger than 30 who had recovered from COVID-19.

The V call is TRBV21-1, the J call TRBJ2-3; TRBD1, the table's D call, was not compared with the DNA. TRBV21-1 is given as a pseudogene. This CDR3 contains 12 residues. As DNA, the CDR3 is TGTGCCAGCAGGCCCGCAGAAGATACGCAGTATTTT. This gives the protein CASRPAEDTQYF.

The genes are TRBV12-3 or TRBV12-4 and TRBJ2-3, with 14 bases fitting TRBD2. The ends lost 11 bases at V and 6 bases at J; junction bases unmatched: 4. The CDR3 loop spans 13 amino acids. In nucleotides, the CDR3 is TGTGCCGCGCGGACTAGCGGGGGGGATACGCAGTATTTT. Its translation is CAARTSGGDTQYF.

This chain uses TRBV4-1 with TRBJ1-2, with D unclear. The CDR3 sequence is 14 residues long. V shed 4 bases and J shed 1 base, with 10 bases lying between them. Germline values: CDR1 MGHRA, CDR2 YSYEKL. DNA for the CDR3: TGCGCCAGCAGCCCTGGACTCGTTAACTATGGCTACACCTTC. Translating it yields CASSPGLVNYGYTF.

V usage is TRBV5-6 and J usage is TRBJ2-1; 12 bases fit TRBD2. V lost 4 bases, J lost 8 bases, and 13 bases stayed unmatched. CDR3 length: 17 amino acids. Germline-derived CDR1 and CDR2 are SGHDT and YYEEEE. The CDR3 protein is CASSVRLAGVIVDEQFF. The CDR3 DNA is TGTGCCAGCAGCGTAAGACTAGCGGGAGTGATTGTCGATGAGCAGTTCTTC. Looking up the rest from reference TRBV5-6 and TRBJ2-1 gives the full variable domain: DAGVTQSPTHLIKTRGQQVTLRCSPKSGHDTVSWYQQALGQGPQFIFQYYEEEERQRGNFPDRFSGHQFPNYSSELNVNALLLGDSALYLCASSVRLAGVIVDEQFFGPGTRLTVL.

The gene calls are TRBV6-5 and TRBJ1-1, with D tentatively TRBD1 (6 bases). The CDR3 runs 13 residues. Deletions cut 7 bases from V and 4 bases from J, with 13 bases between. Germline CDR1 MNHEY, CDR2 SVGAGI. The CDR3, as DNA: TGTGCCAGCACCGGGGGGCGAGTCACTGAAGCTTTCTTT. This gives the protein CASTGGRVTEAFF.

The rearrangement uses TRBV6-2 or TRBV6-3 and TRBJ1-2; 12 nucleotides agree with TRBD1. From germline, CDR1 is MNHEY and CDR2 SVGEGT. Trimming cost V 6 bases and J 4 bases; bases outside gene matches: 9. There are 16 residues in the CDR3. Here the CDR3 DNA reads TGTGCCAGCAGCGAAGGGGGACAGGGGGCAGGCTATGGCTACACCTTC. Residues: CASSEGGQGAGYGYTF.

The V and J genes are TRBV28 and TRBJ1-5; possible D gene TRBD1, 5 bases. The CDR3 extends over 16 amino acids. Germline V CDR1 and CDR2: MDHEN, SYDVKM. The V end lost 2 bases, the J end lost 1 base, and 12 bases lay between the germline ends. CDR3: CASSLPRGASNQPQHF. In nucleotides, the CDR3 is TGTGCCAGCAGTTTACCCCGCGGGGCAAGCAATCAGCCCCAGCATTTT.

This chain links TRBV3-1 (or the pseudogene TRBV3-2) with TRBJ1-5; 9 nucleotides match TRBD1. Per germline, CDR1 LGHDT and CDR2 YNNKEL (reference sequence). The V gene end was trimmed by 3 bases and the J gene end by 6 bases; junction bases not matched to a gene: 15. There are 18 residues in the CDR3. CDR3 protein: CASSHTGTGKGSGQPQHF. CDR3 nucleotides: TGTGCCAGCAGCCATACCGGGACAGGGAAGGGGTCGGGTCAGCCCCAGCATTTT.